The TCR beta chain under discussion was sequenced for a study of blood T cell repertoires in COVID-19. Sequencing used immunoSEQ multiplex PCR; TCRdb keeps in-frame clones, though not all of them. The sample consists of a few hundred thousand clones, 88% of them appearing once. The sequencing input was peripheral blood. The clonotype comes from a woman aged 25 to 39 with COVID-19, enrolled during active disease.

In DNA form, the CDR3 reads TGTGCCTGGAGCAGTATGGGCAATCAGCCCCAGCATTTT. Translated, it gives CAWSSMGNQPQHF. This chain connects TRBV30 to TRBJ1-5; D remains ambiguous. The ends were cut back, 3 bases at V and 2 bases at J, with 8 bases in the middle. The CDR3 has 13 residues. In germline, CDR1 is GTSNPN, CDR2 SVGIG (reference sequence). Filled out from reference TRBV30 and TRBJ1-5, the complete variable domain reads SQTIHQWPATLVQPVGSPLSLECTVEGTSNPNLYWYRQAAGRGLQLLFYSVGIGQISSEVPQNLSASRPQDRQFILSSKKLLLSDSGFYLCAWSSMGNQPQHFGDGTRLSIL.